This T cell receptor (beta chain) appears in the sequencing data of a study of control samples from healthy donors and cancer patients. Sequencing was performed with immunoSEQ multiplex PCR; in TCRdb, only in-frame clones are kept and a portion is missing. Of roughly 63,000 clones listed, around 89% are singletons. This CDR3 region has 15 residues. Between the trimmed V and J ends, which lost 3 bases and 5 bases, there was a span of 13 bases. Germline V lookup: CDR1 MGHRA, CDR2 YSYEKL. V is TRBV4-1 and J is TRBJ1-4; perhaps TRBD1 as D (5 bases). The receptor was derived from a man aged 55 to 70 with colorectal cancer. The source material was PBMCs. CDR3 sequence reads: CASSHYGTENEKLFF. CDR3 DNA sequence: TGCGCCAGCAGCCACTACGGGACGGAAAATGAAAAACTGTTTTTT.